This T cell receptor beta chain was sequenced in a study of blood T cell repertoires in COVID-19. Study background: Donors in the United States, Italy and Spain gave samples during acute or convalescent COVID-19.

The CDR3 is 13 amino acids. V lost 2 bases to trimming and J lost 11 bases, with 12 bases between them. In germline, CDR1 is MNHEY, CDR2 SMNVEV (reference sequence). Sequencing used immunoSEQ multiplex PCR; TCRdb keeps in-frame clones, though not all of them. The sample shows 97,000 or so clones, 75% to 85% of them seen only once. Material: peripheral blood. The receptor comes from a man in his sixties with acute or convalescent COVID-19. The V gene is TRBV27, the J gene TRBJ2-2, with a tentative D call TRBD1 (5 bases). The CDR3, as DNA: TGTGCCAGCAGTTTAGGCAGGGTGGGTGAGCTGTTTTTT. Translating it yields CASSLGRVGELFF.